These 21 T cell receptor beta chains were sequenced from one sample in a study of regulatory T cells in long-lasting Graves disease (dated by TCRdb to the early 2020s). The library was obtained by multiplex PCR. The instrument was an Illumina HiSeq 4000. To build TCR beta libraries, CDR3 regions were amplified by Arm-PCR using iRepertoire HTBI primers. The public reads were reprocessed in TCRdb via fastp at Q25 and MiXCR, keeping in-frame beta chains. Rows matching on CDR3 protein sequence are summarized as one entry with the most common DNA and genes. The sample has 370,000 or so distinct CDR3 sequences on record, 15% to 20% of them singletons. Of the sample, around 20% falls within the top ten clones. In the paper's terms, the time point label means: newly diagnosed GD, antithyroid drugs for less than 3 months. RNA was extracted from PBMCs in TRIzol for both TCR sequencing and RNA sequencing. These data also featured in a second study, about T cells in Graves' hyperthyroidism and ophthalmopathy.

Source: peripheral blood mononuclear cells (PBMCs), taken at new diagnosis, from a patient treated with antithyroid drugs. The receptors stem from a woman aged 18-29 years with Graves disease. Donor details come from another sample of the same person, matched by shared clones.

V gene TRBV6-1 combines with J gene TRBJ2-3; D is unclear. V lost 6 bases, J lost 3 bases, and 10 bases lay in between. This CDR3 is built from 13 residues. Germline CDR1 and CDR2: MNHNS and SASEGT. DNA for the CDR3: TGTGCCAGCAGCGTAAGAAGGACAGATACGCAGTATTTT. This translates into CASSVRRTDTQYF.

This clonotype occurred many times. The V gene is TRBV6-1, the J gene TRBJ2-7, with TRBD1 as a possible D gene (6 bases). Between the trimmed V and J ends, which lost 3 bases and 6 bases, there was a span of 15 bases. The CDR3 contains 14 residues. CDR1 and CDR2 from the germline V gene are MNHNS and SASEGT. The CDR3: CASSEGAALVEQYF. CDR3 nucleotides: TGTGCCAGCAGTGAGGGGGCTGCTCTAGTCGAGCAGTACTTC.

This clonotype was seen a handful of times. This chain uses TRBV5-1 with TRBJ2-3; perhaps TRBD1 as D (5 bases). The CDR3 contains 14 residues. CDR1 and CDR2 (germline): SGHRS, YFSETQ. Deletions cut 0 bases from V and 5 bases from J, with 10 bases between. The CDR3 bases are TGCGCCAGCAGCTTGGAACTCCAGGGAGATACGCAGTATTTT. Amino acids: CASSLELQGDTQYF.

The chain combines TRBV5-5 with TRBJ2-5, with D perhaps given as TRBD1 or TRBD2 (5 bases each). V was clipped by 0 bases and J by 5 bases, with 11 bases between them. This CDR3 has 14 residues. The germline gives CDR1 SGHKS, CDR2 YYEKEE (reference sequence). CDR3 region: CASSLDPGRETQYF. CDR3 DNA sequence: TGTGCCAGCAGCTTGGATCCGGGGCGGGAGACCCAGTACTTC.

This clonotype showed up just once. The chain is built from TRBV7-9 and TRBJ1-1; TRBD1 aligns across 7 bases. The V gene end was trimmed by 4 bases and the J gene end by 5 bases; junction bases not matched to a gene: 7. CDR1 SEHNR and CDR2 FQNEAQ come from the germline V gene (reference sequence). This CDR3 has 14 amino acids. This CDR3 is CASSWHDRATEAFF. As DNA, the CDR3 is TGTGCCAGCAGCTGGCACGACAGGGCTACTGAAGCTTTCTTT.

CDR3 coding DNA: TGTGCCAGCAGTGACACCGGGACAGGGGCCAATGAGCAGTTCTTC. It encodes CASSDTGTGANEQFF. The chain links TRBV25-1 to TRBJ2-1; the match to TRBD1 covers 10 bases. Per germline, CDR1 MGHDK and CDR2 SYGVNS. V gave up 3 bases and J gave up 6 bases; unmatched junction bases: 5. The CDR3 sequence is 15 residues long.

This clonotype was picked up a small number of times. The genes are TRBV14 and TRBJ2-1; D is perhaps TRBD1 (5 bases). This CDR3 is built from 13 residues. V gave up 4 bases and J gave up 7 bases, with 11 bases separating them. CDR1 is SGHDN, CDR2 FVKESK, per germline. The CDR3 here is CASSLNPGNEQFF. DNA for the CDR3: TGTGCCAGCAGCCTAAACCCAGGGAATGAGCAGTTCTTC.

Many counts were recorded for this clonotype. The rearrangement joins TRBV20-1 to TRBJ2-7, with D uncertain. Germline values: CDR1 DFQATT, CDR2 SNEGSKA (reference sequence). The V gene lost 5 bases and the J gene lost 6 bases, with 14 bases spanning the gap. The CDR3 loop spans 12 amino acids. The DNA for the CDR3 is TGCAGTGCTCGCTCTAGTTTGTCCGAGCAGTACTTC. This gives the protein CSARSSLSEQYF.

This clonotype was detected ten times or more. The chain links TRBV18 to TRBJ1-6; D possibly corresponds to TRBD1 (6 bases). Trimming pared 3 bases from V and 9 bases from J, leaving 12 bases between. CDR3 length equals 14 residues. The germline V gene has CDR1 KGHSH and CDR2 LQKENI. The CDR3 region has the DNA TGTGCCAGCTCACCGACAGGTTATGGTTCACCCCTCCACTTT. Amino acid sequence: CASSPTGYGSPLHF.

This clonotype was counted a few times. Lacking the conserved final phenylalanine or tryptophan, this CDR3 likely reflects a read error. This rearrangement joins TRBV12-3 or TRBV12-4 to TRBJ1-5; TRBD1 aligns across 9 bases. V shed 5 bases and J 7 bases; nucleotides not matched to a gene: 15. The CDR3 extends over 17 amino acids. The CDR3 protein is CASSPTRDREARQPQHL. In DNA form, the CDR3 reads TGTGCCAGCAGTCCCACCCGGGACAGGGAGGCGAGACAGCCCCAGCATCTT.

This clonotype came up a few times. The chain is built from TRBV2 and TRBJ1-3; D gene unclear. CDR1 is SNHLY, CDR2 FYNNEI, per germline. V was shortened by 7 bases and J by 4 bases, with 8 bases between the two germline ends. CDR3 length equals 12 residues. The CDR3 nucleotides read TGTGCCAGCACAGGAAGGGGAAACACCATATATTTT. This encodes CASTGRGNTIYF.

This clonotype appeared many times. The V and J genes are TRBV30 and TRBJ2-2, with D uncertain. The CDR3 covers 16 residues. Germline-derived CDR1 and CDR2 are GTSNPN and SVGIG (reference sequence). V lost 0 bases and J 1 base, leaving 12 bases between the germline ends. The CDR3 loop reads CAWSVDLVGNTGELFF. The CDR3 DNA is TGTGCCTGGAGTGTAGATCTGGTTGGGAACACCGGGGAGCTGTTTTTT. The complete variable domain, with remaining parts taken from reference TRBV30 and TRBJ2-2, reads SQTIHQWPATLVQPVGSPLSLECTVEGTSNPNLYWYRQAAGRGLQLLFYSVGIGQISSEVPQNLSASRPQDRQFILSSKKLLLSDSGFYLCAWSVDLVGNTGELFFGEGSRLTVL.

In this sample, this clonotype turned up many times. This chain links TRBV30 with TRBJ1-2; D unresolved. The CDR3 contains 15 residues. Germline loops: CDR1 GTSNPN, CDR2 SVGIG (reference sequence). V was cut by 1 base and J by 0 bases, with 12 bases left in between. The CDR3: CAWSEAGIANYGYTF. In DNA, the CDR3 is TGTGCCTGGAGTGAGGCAGGCATAGCTAACTATGGCTACACCTTC.

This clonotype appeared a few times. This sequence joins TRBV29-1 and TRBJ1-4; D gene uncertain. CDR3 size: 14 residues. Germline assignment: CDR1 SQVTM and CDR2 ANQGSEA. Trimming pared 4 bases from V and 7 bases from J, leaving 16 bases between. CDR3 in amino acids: CSVGEAGRGEKLFF. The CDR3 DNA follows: TGCAGCGTTGGTGAGGCAGGCCGGGGTGAAAAACTGTTTTTT.

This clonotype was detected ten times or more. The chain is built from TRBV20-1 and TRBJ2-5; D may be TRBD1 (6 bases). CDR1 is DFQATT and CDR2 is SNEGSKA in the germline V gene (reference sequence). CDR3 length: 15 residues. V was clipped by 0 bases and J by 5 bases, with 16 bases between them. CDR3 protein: CSAREGAAMGETQYF. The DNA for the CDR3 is TGCAGTGCTAGAGAGGGGGCCGCTATGGGCGAGACCCAGTACTTC.

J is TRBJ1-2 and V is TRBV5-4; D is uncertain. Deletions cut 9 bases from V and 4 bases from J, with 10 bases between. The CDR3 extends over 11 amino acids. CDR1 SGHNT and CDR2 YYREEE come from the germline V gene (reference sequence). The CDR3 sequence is CAMRTVYGYTF. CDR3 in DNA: TGTGCCATGCGGACGGTCTATGGCTACACCTTC.

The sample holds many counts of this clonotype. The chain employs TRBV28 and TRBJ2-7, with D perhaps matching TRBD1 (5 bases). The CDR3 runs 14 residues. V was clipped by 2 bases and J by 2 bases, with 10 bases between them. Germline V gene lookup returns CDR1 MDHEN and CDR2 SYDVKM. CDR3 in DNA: TGTGCCAGCAGTTTAGCGGACAACCCCTACGAGCAGTACTTC. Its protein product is CASSLADNPYEQYF.

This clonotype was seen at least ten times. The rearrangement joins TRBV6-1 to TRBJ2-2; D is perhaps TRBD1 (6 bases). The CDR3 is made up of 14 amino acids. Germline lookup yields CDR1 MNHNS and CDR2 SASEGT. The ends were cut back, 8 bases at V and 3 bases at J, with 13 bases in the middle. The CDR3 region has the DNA TGTGCCAGCCGAGGCAGGGGTGACACCGGGGAGCTGTTTTTT. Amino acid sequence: CASRGRGDTGELFF.

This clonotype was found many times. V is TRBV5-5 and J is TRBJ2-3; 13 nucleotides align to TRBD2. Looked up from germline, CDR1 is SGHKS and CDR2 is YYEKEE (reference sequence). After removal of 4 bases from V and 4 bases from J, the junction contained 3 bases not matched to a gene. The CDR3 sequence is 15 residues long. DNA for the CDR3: TGTGCCAGCAGCCCCGGACTAGCGGGAGCAGATACGCAGTATTTT. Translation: CASSPGLAGADTQYF.

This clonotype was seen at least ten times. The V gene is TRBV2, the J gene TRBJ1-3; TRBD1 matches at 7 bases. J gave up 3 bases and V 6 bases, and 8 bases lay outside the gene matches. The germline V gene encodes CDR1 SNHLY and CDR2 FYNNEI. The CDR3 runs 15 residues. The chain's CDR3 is CASSRSQGVGNTIYF. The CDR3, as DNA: TGTGCCAGCAGCCGAAGTCAGGGGGTTGGAAACACCATATATTTT.

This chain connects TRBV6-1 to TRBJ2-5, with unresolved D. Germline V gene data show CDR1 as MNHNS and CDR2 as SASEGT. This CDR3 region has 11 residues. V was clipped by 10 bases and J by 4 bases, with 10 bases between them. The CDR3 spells CATLTRETQYF. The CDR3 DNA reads TGTGCCACCCTAACCCGAGAGACCCAGTACTTC.